The T cell receptor (beta chain) under discussion was sequenced for a study of naive and memory T cell subsets. General observations from the study: Naive repertoires, especially CD8, held a few larger clonotypes, possibly memory cells re-expressing CD45RA. Over 95% of naive TCR sequences appeared only once after error correction, unlike memory subsets.

This clonotype has a handful of counts. The antigen remains undetermined. Two oligonucleotides, mixed equimolar, formed the beta constant-region primer covering TRBC1 and TRBC2. Four rounds of PCR amplified the ligated cDNA using nested alpha and beta constant-region primers plus SP2. A 12-nucleotide UMI and the SP2 primer were added to the cDNA 3' end by oligonucleotide ligation. TCRdb used MiXCR to reprocess the UMI-ligation and nested PCR reads, holding one entry per CDR3 protein. The sample consists of approximately 140,000 distinct CDR3 sequences, roughly 22% of them appearing once. Overnight CMV lysate stimulation of fresh PBMCs defined donor CMV status by CD4+ IFNgamma. After CD4 positive bead selection, the CD4-negative fraction gave CD8 T cells. Trimming pared 5 bases from V and 2 bases from J, leaving 13 bases between. Germline assignment: CDR1 DFQATT and CDR2 SNEGSKA (reference sequence). This CDR3 has 13 amino acids.

The sequencing sample was made of naive CD4+ T cells from blood. The receptor's source is a human donor in good health. The chain employs TRBV20-1 and TRBJ2-7; no clear D gene. CDR3 sequence (DNA): TGCAGTGCTGTCTTGGGCTCTACCTACGAGCAGTACTTC. Translation: CSAVLGSTYEQYF.